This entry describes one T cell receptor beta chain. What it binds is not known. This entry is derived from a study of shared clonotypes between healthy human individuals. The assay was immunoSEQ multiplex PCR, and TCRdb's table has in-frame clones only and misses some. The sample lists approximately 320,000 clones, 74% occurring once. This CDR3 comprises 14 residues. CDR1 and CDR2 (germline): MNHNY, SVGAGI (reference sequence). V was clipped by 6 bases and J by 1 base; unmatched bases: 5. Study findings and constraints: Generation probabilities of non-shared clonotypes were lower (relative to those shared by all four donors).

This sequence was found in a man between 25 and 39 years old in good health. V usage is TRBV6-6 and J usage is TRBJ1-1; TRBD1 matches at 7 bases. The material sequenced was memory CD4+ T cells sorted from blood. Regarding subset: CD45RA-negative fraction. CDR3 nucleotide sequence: TGTGCCAGCAGGATAACAGGGGAGAACACTGAAGCTTTCTTT. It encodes CASRITGENTEAFF.